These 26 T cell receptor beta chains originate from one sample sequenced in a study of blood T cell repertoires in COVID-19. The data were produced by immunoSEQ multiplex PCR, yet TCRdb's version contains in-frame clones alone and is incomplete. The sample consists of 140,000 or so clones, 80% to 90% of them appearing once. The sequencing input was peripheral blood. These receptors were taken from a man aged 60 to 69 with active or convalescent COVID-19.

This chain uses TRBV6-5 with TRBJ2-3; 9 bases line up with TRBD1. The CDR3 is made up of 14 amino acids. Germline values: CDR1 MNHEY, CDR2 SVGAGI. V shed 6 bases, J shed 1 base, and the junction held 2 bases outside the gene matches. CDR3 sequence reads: CASRDRGGTDTQYF. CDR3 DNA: TGTGCCAGCAGGGACAGGGGAGGCACAGATACGCAGTATTTT.

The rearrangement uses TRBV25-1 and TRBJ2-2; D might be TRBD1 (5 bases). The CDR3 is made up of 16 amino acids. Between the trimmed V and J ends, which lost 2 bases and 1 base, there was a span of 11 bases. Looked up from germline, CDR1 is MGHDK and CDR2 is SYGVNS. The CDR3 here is CASSERGALNTGELFF. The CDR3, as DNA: TGTGCCAGCAGTGAAAGGGGCGCGTTGAACACCGGGGAGCTGTTTTTT.

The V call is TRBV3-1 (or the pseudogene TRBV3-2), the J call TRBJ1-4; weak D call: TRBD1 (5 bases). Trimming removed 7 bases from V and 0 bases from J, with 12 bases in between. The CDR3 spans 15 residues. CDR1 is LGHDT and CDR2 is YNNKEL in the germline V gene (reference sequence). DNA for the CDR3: TGTGCCAGCAAACGAGACAGAGCAACTAATGAAAAACTGTTTTTT. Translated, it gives CASKRDRATNEKLFF.

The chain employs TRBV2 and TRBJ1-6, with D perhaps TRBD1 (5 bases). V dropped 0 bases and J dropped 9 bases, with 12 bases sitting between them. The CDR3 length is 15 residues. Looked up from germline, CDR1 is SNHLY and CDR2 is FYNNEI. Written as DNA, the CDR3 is TGTGCCAGCAGTGAAGCGCGTGGGCAGGGTTCACCCCTCCACTTT. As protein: CASSEARGQGSPLHF. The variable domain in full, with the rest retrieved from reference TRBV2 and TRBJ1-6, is EPEVTQTPSHQVTQMGQEVILRCVPISNHLYFYWYRQILGQKVEFLVSFYNNEISEKSEIFDDQFSVERPDGSNFTLKIRSTKLEDSAMYFCASSEARGQGSPLHFGNGTRLTVT.

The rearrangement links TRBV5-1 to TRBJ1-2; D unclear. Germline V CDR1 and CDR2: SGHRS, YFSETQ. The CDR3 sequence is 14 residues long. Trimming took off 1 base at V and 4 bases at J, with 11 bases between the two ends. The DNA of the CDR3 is TGCGCCAGCAGCTTGAGTGGAGGGTCCTATGGCTACACCTTC. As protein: CASSLSGGSYGYTF.

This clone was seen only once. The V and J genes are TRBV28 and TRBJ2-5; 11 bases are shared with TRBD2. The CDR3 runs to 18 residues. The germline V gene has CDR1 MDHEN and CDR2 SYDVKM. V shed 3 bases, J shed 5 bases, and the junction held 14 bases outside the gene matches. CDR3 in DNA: TGTGCCAGCAGTTTGATCAATTCCCGACTAGCGGGGAGGGAGACCCAGTACTTC. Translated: CASSLINSRLAGRETQYF.

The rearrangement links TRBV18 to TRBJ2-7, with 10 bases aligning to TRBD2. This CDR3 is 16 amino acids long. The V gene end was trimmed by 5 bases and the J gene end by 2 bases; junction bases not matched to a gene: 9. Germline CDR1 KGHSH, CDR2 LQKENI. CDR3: CASSSEGLAATYEQYF. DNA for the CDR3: TGTGCCAGCTCATCTGAAGGACTAGCGGCAACCTACGAGCAGTACTTC.

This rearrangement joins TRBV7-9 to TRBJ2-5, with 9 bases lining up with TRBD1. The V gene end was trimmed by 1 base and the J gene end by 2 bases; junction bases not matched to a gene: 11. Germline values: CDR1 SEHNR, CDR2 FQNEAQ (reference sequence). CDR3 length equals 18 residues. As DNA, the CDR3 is TGTGCCAGCAGCTTAGTATACCAGTCGACAGGGGGTCAAGAGACCCAGTACTTC. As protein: CASSLVYQSTGGQETQYF.

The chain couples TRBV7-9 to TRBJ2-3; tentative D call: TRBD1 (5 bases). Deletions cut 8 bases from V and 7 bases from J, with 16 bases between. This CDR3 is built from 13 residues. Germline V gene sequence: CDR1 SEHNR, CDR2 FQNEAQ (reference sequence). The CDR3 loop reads CASANRSDNTQYF. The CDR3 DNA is TGTGCCAGCGCGAACAGGAGCGATAATACGCAGTATTTT.

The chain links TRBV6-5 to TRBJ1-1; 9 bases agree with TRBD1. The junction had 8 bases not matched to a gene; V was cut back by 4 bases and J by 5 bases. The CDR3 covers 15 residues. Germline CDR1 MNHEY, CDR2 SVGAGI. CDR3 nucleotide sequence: TGTGCCAGCAGTTCCATTGGACAGGGGTGGACTGAAGCTTTCTTT. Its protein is CASSSIGQGWTEAFF.

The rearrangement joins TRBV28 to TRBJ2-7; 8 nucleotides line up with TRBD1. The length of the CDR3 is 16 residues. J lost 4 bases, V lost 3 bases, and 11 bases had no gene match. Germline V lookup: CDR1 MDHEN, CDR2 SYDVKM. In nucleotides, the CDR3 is TGTGCCAGCAGTTTTATCGGGCGACAGGGGACATACGAGCAGTACTTC. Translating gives CASSFIGRQGTYEQYF.

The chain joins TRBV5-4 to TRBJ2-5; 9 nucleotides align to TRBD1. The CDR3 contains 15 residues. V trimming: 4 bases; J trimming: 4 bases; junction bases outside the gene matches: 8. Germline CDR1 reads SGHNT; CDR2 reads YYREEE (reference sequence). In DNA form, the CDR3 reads TGTGCCAGCAGCCTTCGACAGGGGGGGAGAGAGACCCAGTACTTC. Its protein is CASSLRQGGRETQYF.

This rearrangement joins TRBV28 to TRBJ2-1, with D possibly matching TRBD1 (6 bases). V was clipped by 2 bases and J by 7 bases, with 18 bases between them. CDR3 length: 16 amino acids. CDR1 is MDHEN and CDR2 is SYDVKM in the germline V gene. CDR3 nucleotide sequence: TGTGCCAGCAGTTTAATTGGGGCAGGGGTCAATAATGAGCAGTTCTTC. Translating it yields CASSLIGAGVNNEQFF.

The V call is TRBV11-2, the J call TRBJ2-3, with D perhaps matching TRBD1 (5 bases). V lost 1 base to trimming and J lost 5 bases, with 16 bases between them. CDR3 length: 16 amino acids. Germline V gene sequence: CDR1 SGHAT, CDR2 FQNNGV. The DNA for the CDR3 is TGTGCCAGCAGCTTAGGCTTGCAGGGTTTTAGAGATACGCAGTATTTT. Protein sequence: CASSLGLQGFRDTQYF.

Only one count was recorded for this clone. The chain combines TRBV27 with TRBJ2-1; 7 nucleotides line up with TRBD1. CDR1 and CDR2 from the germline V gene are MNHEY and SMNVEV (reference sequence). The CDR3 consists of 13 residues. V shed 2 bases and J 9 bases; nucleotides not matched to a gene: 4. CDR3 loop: CASSLTTGLEQFF. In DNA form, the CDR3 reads TGTGCCAGCAGTTTAACGACAGGGCTTGAGCAGTTCTTC.

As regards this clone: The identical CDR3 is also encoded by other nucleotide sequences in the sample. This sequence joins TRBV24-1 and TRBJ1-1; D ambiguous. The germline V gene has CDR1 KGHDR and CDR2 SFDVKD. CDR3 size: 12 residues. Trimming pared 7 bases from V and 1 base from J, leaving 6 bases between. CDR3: CATRDRNTEAFF. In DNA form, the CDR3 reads TGTGCCACCAGGGATCGGAACACTGAAGCTTTCTTT.

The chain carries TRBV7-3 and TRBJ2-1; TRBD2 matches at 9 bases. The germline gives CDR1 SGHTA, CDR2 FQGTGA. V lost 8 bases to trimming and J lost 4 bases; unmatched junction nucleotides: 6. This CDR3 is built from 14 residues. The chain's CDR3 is CASGSAGGYNEQFF. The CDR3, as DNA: TGTGCCAGCGGGTCGGCGGGAGGGTACAATGAGCAGTTCTTC.

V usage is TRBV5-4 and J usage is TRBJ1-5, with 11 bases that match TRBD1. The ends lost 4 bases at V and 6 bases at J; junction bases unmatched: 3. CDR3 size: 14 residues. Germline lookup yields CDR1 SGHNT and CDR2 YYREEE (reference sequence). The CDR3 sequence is CASSSGTGGQPQHF. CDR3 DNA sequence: TGTGCCAGCAGCAGCGGGACAGGGGGTCAGCCCCAGCATTTT. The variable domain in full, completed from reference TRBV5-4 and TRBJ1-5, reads ETGVTQSPTHLIKTRGQQVTLRCSSQSGHNTVSWYQQALGQGPQFIFQYYREEENGRGNFPPRFSGLQFPNYSSELNVNALELDDSALYLCASSSGTGGQPQHFGDGTRLSIL.

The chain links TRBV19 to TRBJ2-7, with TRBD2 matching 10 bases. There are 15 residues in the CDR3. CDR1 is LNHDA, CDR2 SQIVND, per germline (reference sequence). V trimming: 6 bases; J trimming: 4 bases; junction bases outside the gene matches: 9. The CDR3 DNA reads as TGTGCCAGTAGATCCGGGACTAGCGCCCTTTACGAGCAGTACTTC. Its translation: CASRSGTSALYEQYF. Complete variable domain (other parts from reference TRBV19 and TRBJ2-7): DGGITQSPKYLFRKEGQNVTLSCEQNLNHDAMYWYRQDPGQGLRLIYYSQIVNDFQKGDIAEGYSVSREKKESFPLTVTSAQKNPTAFYLCASRSGTSALYEQYFGPGTRLTVT.

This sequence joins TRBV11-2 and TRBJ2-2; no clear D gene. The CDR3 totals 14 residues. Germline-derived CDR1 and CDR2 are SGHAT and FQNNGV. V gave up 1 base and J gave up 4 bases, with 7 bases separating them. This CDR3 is CASSLGTRTGELFF. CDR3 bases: TGTGCCAGCAGCTTAGGAACGCGCACCGGGGAGCTGTTTTTT.

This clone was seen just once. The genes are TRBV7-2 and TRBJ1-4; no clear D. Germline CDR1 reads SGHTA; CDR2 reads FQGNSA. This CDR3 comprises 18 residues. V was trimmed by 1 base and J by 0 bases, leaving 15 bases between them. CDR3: CASSLGRSASATNEKLFF. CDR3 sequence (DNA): TGTGCCAGCAGCTTAGGGAGGAGCGCATCTGCAACTAATGAAAAACTGTTTTTT.

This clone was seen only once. CDR3 in DNA: TGTGCCAGCAGCTTGACCACAGGATCTGGCCTGTTTTTT. This sequence encodes CASSLTTGSGLFF. The chain is built from TRBV5-6 and TRBJ1-4; TRBD1 is a possible D gene (5 bases). The germline V gene has CDR1 SGHDT and CDR2 YYEEEE. V lost 1 base and J lost 14, with 15 bases in between. This CDR3 is built from 13 residues.

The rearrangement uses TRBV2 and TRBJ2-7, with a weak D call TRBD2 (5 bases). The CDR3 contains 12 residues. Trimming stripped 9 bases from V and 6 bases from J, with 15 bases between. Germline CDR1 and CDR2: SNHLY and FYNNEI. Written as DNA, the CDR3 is TGTGCCAGGCGACAACCCGGAGGCGAGCAGTACTTC. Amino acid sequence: CARRQPGGEQYF.

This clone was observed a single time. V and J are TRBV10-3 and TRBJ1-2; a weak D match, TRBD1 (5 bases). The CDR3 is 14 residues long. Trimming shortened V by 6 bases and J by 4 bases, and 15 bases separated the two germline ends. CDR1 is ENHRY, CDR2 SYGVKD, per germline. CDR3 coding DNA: TGTGCCATCAGGCCTCCAGGGATCGGCTATGGCTACACCTTC. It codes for CAIRPPGIGYGYTF.

As DNA, the CDR3 is TGTGCCACCAGCAGTAGGGTCACTAGTCTTACCGGGGAGCTGTTTTTT. Protein sequence: CATSSRVTSLTGELFF. This sequence joins TRBV15 and TRBJ2-2; TRBD2 might be the D (5 bases). Trimming shortened V by 3 bases and J by 5 bases, and 16 bases separated the two germline ends. The CDR3 extends over 16 amino acids. Germline assignment: CDR1 LNHNV and CDR2 YYDKDF (reference sequence).

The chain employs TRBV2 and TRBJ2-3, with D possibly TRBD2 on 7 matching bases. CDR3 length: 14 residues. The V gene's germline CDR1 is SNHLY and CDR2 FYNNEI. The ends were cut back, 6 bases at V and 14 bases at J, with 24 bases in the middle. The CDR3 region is CASSQTGRGRGGYF. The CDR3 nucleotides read TGTGCCAGCAGCCAGACGGGGCGGGGGCGGGGCGGGTATTTT.